The rows below give T cell receptor beta chains drawn from one sample of a study of blood T cell repertoires in COVID-19. This table comes from immunoSEQ multiplex PCR, and its TCRdb copy is limited to in-frame clones, with some not included. The table includes approximately 170,000 clones, roughly nine tenths detected once. Material for sequencing was peripheral blood. These receptors all stem from a man younger than 30 who had recovered from COVID-19. Both conserved end residues are part of each CDR3. D genes are given only for firm matches. The size field is filled for only some rows; it gives once, few, many or a size class.

v_call,clone_size,d_call,j_call,cdr3_aa,cdr3_nt
TRBV19,.,TRBD2,TRBJ2-1,CASSKGRGANDEQFF,TGTGCCAGTAGTAAGGGGAGGGGAGCTAACGATGAGCAGTTCTTC
TRBV7-2,.,TRBD1,TRBJ2-7,CASSIRQGAGEQYF,TGTGCCAGCAGCATTCGACAGGGGGCAGGCGAGCAGTACTTC
TRBV5-6,.,TRBD1,TRBJ1-2,CATARGQLYGYTF,TGTGCCACAGCAAGGGGACAGCTCTATGGCTACACCTTC
TRBV6-2/TRBV6-3,.,.,TRBJ2-3,CASSFIAGGPDTQYF,TGTGCCAGCAGTTTTATCGCGGGCGGACCAGATACGCAGTATTTT
TRBV15,.,TRBD1,TRBJ2-2,CATSMGQGLYGELFF,TGTGCCACCAGCATGGGACAGGGACTGTACGGGGAGCTGTTTTTT
TRBV4-1,.,TRBD2,TRBJ2-1,CASSQELTSGGYNEQFF,TGCGCCAGCAGCCAAGAATTGACTAGCGGGGGATACAATGAGCAGTTCTTC
TRBV28,.,.,TRBJ2-5,CASSRTEQETQYF,TGTGCCAGCAGCCGGACAGAACAAGAGACCCAGTACTTC
TRBV5-6,.,TRBD1,TRBJ2-2,CASSGTGRAVGELFF,TGTGCCAGCAGCGGGACAGGCCGAGCAGTCGGGGAGCTGTTTTTT
TRBV7-2,.,.,TRBJ2-3,CASSPRGGMGTDTQYF,TGTGCCAGCAGCCCCAGGGGCGGTATGGGGACAGATACGCAGTATTTT
TRBV5-1,.,.,TRBJ2-1,CASSLALLGINEQFF,TGCGCCAGCAGCTTGGCCCTACTAGGGATTAATGAGCAGTTCTTC
TRBV5-1,.,TRBD2,TRBJ2-5,CASSAWGEGMEAQYF,TGCGCCAGCAGCGCCTGGGGGGAGGGAATGGAGGCCCAGTACTTC
TRBV7-2,.,TRBD2,TRBJ2-7,CASSFKSSGSIPYEQYF,TGTGCCAGCAGCTTCAAATCTAGCGGGAGTATCCCCTACGAGCAGTACTTC
TRBV6-6,few,TRBD1,TRBJ1-1,CASRPPGQVPEAFF,TGTGCCAGCAGGCCTCCGGGACAGGTCCCTGAAGCTTTCTTT
TRBV7-7,.,.,TRBJ2-3,CASSPSGFSTDTQYF,TGTGCTAGCAGTCCGAGCGGGTTTAGCACAGATACGCAGTATTTT
TRBV4-3,.,TRBD2,TRBJ2-3,CASSQDLTSGTDTQYF,TGCGCCAGCAGCCAAGATTTGACTAGCGGCACAGATACGCAGTATTTT
TRBV27,.,.,TRBJ2-7,CASSSTGYEQYF,TGTGCCAGCAGTTCTACAGGGTACGAGCAGTACTTC
TRBV7-6,.,.,TRBJ2-7,CASSFGNYEQYF,TGTGCCAGCAGCTTCGGGAACTACGAGCAGTACTTC
TRBV3-1/TRBV3-2,.,TRBD2,TRBJ2-1,CASSAIAGGSYNEQFF,TGTGCCAGCAGCGCTATCGCGGGAGGCTCCTACAATGAGCAGTTCTTC
TRBV12-5,.,.,TRBJ2-1,CASAPLLSSYNEQFF,TGTGCTAGTGCCCCACTTTTAAGCTCCTACAATGAGCAGTTCTTC
TRBV24-1,once,.,TRBJ2-5,CATSDWVRPAETQYF,TGTGCCACCAGTGATTGGGTTAGACCAGCGGAGACCCAGTACTTC
TRBV28,.,TRBD1,TRBJ1-2,CASSPLGADRGGYTF,TGTGCCAGCAGTCCTTTGGGTGCAGACAGGGGCGGCTACACCTTC
TRBV19,.,.,TRBJ2-3,CASSRGGRSDTQYF,TGTGCCAGTTCCAGGGGCGGGAGATCAGATACGCAGTATTTT
TRBV10-3,.,.,TRBJ1-1,CAISASPGAVGSEAFF,TGTGCCATCAGTGCCTCACCAGGGGCCGTCGGCTCTGAAGCTTTCTTT
TRBV25-1,once,TRBD1,TRBJ2-7,CASSEWGRGSSYEQYF,TGTGCCAGCAGTGAATGGGGCAGGGGGAGCTCCTACGAGCAGTACTTC
TRBV13,.,.,TRBJ2-7,CASSLVASYEQYF,TGTGCCAGCAGCTTAGTAGCGAGCTACGAGCAGTACTTC
TRBV18,.,TRBD2,TRBJ2-1,CASSPEREVDNEQFF,TGTGCCAGCTCACCAGAGCGGGAGGTCGACAATGAGCAGTTCTTC
TRBV9,.,.,TRBJ1-6,CASSGSNSPLHF,TGTGCCAGCAGCGGCAGTAATTCACCCCTCCACTTT
TRBV9,.,.,TRBJ2-7,CASSVGASSYEQYF,TGTGCCAGCAGCGTAGGTGCTAGCTCCTACGAGCAGTACTTC
TRBV12-3/TRBV12-4,.,.,TRBJ2-7,CASRGRVSYEQYF,TGTGCCAGCAGGGGCAGGGTCTCCTACGAGCAGTACTTC
TRBV5-6,few,.,TRBJ1-3,CASSSLRNSGNTIYF,TGTGCCAGCAGCAGCCTCAGGAACTCTGGAAACACCATATATTTT
TRBV4-3,few,.,TRBJ2-6,CASSQSSEGAAGANVLTF,TGCGCCAGCAGCCAAAGTTCTGAGGGCGCCGCTGGGGCCAACGTCCTGACTTTC
TRBV11-2,.,TRBD2,TRBJ2-3,CASSLEASGSADTQYF,TGTGCCAGCAGCTTAGAGGCTAGCGGGAGTGCAGATACGCAGTATTTT
TRBV27,.,.,TRBJ2-7,CASSFRGIGTYEQYF,TGTGCCAGCAGTTTTAGGGGGATAGGAACCTACGAGCAGTACTTC
TRBV5-4,.,.,TRBJ2-1,CASSLGLYNEQFF,TGTGCCAGCAGCTTAGGACTGTACAATGAGCAGTTCTTC
TRBV6-5,.,TRBD1,TRBJ1-4,CASSYRQGSGEKLFF,TGTGCCAGCAGTTACCGACAGGGGTCGGGTGAAAAACTGTTTTTT
TRBV5-6,.,.,TRBJ1-4,CASTPGSGGRHNEKLFF,TGTGCCAGCACCCCAGGGAGCGGGGGGAGACATAATGAAAAACTGTTTTTT